These 10 T cell receptor beta chains share one sample of origin, sequenced in a study of T cells in localized non-small cell lung cancer. This table comes from immunoSEQ multiplex PCR, and its TCRdb copy is limited to in-frame clones, with some not included. The data show approximately 26,000 clones, less than 95% seen once. Sequencing used peripheral blood, obtained before any cancer treatment. The receptors derive from an older female donor with stage II squamous cell lung carcinoma.

The chain couples TRBV6-5 to TRBJ1-1; D not certain. Per the germline V gene, CDR1 is MNHEY and CDR2 is SVGAGI. V was trimmed by 5 bases and J by 2 bases, leaving 6 bases between them. The CDR3 runs 12 residues. CDR3 loop: CASSNPNTEAFF. The CDR3 DNA follows: TGTGCCAGCAGTAACCCAAACACTGAAGCTTTCTTT.

The rearrangement joins TRBV2 to TRBJ2-3; tentatively, D is TRBD2 (5 bases). V dropped 3 bases and J dropped 5 bases, with 18 bases sitting between them. Per the germline V gene, CDR1 is SNHLY and CDR2 is FYNNEI. The length of the CDR3 is 16 residues. The CDR3 loop is CASSDLRVAGEDTQYF. The CDR3 bases are TGTGCCAGCAGTGATCTGAGGGTGGCGGGCGAAGATACGCAGTATTTT.

V is TRBV5-6 and J is TRBJ2-7, with D possibly matching TRBD1 (5 bases). Trimming took off 4 bases at V and 3 bases at J, with 17 bases between the two ends. This CDR3 is built from 15 residues. Germline V gives CDR1 SGHDT, CDR2 YYEEEE. CDR3 loop: CASSQVGRALYEQYF. CDR3 DNA: TGTGCCAGCAGCCAGGTTGGCAGGGCCCTCTACGAGCAGTACTTC.

The J gene is TRBJ1-5, the V gene TRBV4-1; D is ambiguous. The germline CDR1 and CDR2 sequences are MGHRA and YSYEKL. CDR3 size: 14 residues. Trimming took 2 bases from V and 3 from J, leaving 8 bases between them. The CDR3 region is CASSQKQLNQPQHF. DNA for the CDR3: TGCGCCAGCAGCCAAAAACAGCTCAATCAGCCCCAGCATTTT.

The J gene is TRBJ1-4, the V gene TRBV2, with D possibly being TRBD1 (6 bases). The CDR3 runs to 14 residues. Germline V gene lookup returns CDR1 SNHLY and CDR2 FYNNEI. Trimming shortened V by 8 bases and J by 3 bases, and 13 bases separated the two germline ends. CDR3 in DNA: TGTGCCAGCGCTAGGGGGGGCCCTAATGAAAAACTGTTTTTT. This gives the protein CASARGGPNEKLFF.

This chain connects TRBV2 to TRBJ2-1; 8 nucleotides align to TRBD2. The CDR3 loop spans 13 amino acids. In germline, CDR1 is SNHLY, CDR2 FYNNEI. Trimming at V came to 6 bases and at J to 8 bases, leaving 6 bases not matched to a gene. CDR3 sequence: CASSTSGGDEQFF. The CDR3 nucleotides read TGTGCCAGCAGCACTAGCGGAGGGGATGAGCAGTTCTTC.

The genes are TRBV5-6 and TRBJ2-7; D could derive from TRBD1 or TRBD2 (5 bases each). Deletions cut 2 bases from V and 0 bases from J, with 15 bases between. The CDR3 contains 16 residues. The germline gives CDR1 SGHDT, CDR2 YYEEEE. The CDR3 bases are TGTGCCAGCAGCTTTACAGGATTGGGGGACTCCTACGAGCAGTACTTC. This translates into CASSFTGLGDSYEQYF.

The chain employs TRBV6-5 and TRBJ2-3, with 9 nucleotides matching TRBD2. The CDR3 totals 15 residues. The V and J ends lost 2 bases and 3 bases, in that order; junction bases with no gene match: 3. Germline V gene lookup returns CDR1 MNHEY and CDR2 SVGAGI. DNA for the CDR3: TGTGCCAGCAGTTACGCGGGGGGGCCGACAGATACGCAGTATTTT. Translation gives CASSYAGGPTDTQYF.

This clone was recorded once. V and J are TRBV6-6 and TRBJ2-2; D call uncertain. The germline V gene has CDR1 MNHNY and CDR2 SVGAGI (reference sequence). The CDR3 sequence is 12 residues long. With 5 bases removed from V and 6 bases from J, the gap between germline ends came to 7 bases. This chain's CDR3 is CASSPQPGELFF. As DNA, the CDR3 is TGTGCCAGCAGTCCCCAACCCGGGGAGCTGTTTTTT.

This clone was recorded only once. This chain connects TRBV29-1 to TRBJ1-1; D remains ambiguous. V lost 4 bases, J lost 3 bases, and 12 bases lay in between. The CDR3 spans 13 residues. CDR1 is SQVTM and CDR2 is ANQGSEA in the germline V gene. The CDR3 here is CSVGYGPYTEAFF. The CDR3 bases are TGCAGCGTTGGGTACGGCCCGTACACTGAAGCTTTCTTT.